This T cell receptor beta chain was recovered during a study of cytotoxic CD8 clonotypes in ibrutinib-treated CLL. T cells were sequenced at a targeted depth of 1 in 200,000 to 1 in 1 million. Repertoires were generated with immunoSEQ multiplex PCR, while TCRdb's copy carries only in-frame clones and drops some. This table holds 75,000 to 80,000 clones, around 78% found once. This receptor was taken from a human donor with chronic lymphocytic leukemia. The sequencing here drew on PBMCs, taken after 24 months of ibrutinib treatment.

CDR3 sequence (DNA): TGTGCCAGCAGTGTTTCGGACATGCGGAATGAGCAGTTCTTC. Translation gives CASSVSDMRNEQFF. The J gene is TRBJ2-1, the V gene TRBV6-5; tentatively, D is TRBD1 (5 bases). CDR1 MNHEY and CDR2 SVGAGI come from the germline V gene. Trimming left V 5 bases short and J 7 bases short, with 15 bases between. The CDR3 is 14 residues long.